This T cell receptor (beta chain) originates from a study of CD4 T cells in relation to SARS-CoV-2 and coronaviruses. Points from the study as a whole: Compared with monoreactive clones, crossreactive clones showed significantly weaker SARS-CoV-2 expansion. No donor gave both pre-pandemic and post-infection samples. Around two thirds of donors had memory CD4+ clonotypes crossrecognizing SARS-CoV-2 and common cold coronavirus spike.

The unexposed donors gave CD4+ T cells in about 2010-2019, prior to COVID-19. After roughly ten days of culture, CD4+ T cells were isolated. Cells permitting, SARS-CoV-2 S/N and four cold-coronavirus spikes were tested on unexposed-donor CD4+ T cells. CDR1 and CDR2 (germline): PRHDT, FYEKMQ (reference sequence). The J segment lost 8 bases and the V segment lost 3 bases, leaving 10 bases of the junction unmatched. CDR3 length: 15 amino acids. In the case of this clone: Its specificity is unknown.

Clones were read by immunoSEQ multiplex PCR, and TCRdb kept only the in-frame ones, dropping some. The sample lists about 23,000 clones; about three quarters were seen once. V and J are TRBV13 and TRBJ2-1; 7 nucleotides line up with TRBD2. The clonotype was recovered from a human donor in good health. The sample taken for sequencing was CD4+ T cells from PBMCs, cultured in vitro. For the CDR3, the DNA is TGTGCCAGCAGCTTTCTCGGCGGGAGCGGCGATGAGCAGTTCTTC. Its protein is CASSFLGGSGDEQFF.